This T cell receptor (beta chain) was sequenced for a study of follicular helper T cells after annual influenza vaccination. Overall study results and limits: ICOS-CD38- cTfh most often held earlier Day 7 ICOS+CD38+ clones.

Germline V gene lookup returns CDR1 SGHRS and CDR2 YFSETQ. J lost 10 bases, V lost 0 bases, and 9 bases had no gene match. The CDR3 sequence is 15 residues long. The sample's time point: 2015-2016 season, pre-vaccination. About this clone: Antigen: not known.

Sequencing used immunoSEQ multiplex PCR; TCRdb keeps in-frame clones, though not all of them. The table shows about 5,600 clones, with 65% to 85% occurring only once. The specimen was CXCR5- memory CD4+ T cells sorted from blood, collected on the day of influenza vaccination. The chain links TRBV5-1 to TRBJ2-7; 11 bases fit TRBD1. The clonotype was recovered from an adult who received the influenza vaccine. The CDR3 is CASSLAGTGGESQYF. The DNA for the CDR3 is TGCGCCAGCAGCTTGGCCGGGACAGGGGGTGAATCTCAGTACTTC.